The 32 T cell receptor beta chains reported below all come from one sample, sequenced in a study of blood T cell repertoires in COVID-19. Profiling relied on immunoSEQ multiplex PCR, and the TCRdb table lists in-frame clones only, not all of them. Here the sample spans about 210,000 clones, approximately 81% being singletons. The specimen sequenced was PBMCs or T cells enriched from blood (not recorded which). The receptor set was obtained from a woman in her forties or fifties with acute COVID-19.

J is TRBJ1-3 and V is TRBV7-2; TRBD1 matches 9 bases. The CDR3 contains 17 residues. V shed 5 bases and J 1 base; nucleotides not matched to a gene: 9. Germline V gene lookup returns CDR1 SGHTA and CDR2 FQGNSA. CDR3 region: CASSEQQGAWSGNTIYF. The CDR3, as DNA: TGTGCCAGCAGCGAACAACAGGGGGCGTGGTCTGGAAACACCATATATTTT. Full variable domain (outside the CDR3, taken from reference TRBV7-2 and TRBJ1-3): GAGVSQSPSNKVTEKGKDVELRCDPISGHTALYWYRQSLGQGLEFLIYFQGNSAPDKSGLPSDRFSAERTGGSVSTLTIQRTQQEDSAVYLCASSEQQGAWSGNTIYFGEGSWLTVV.

The gene calls are TRBV5-1 and TRBJ2-5; 14 nucleotides match TRBD2. CDR3 length: 17 amino acids. The V gene end was trimmed by 0 bases and the J gene end by 5 bases; junction bases not matched to a gene: 6. The germline V gene encodes CDR1 SGHRS and CDR2 YFSETQ. This CDR3 is CASSLAGTSGGQETQYF. The CDR3, as DNA: TGCGCCAGCAGCTTGGCGGGGACTAGCGGGGGTCAGGAGACCCAGTACTTC.

J is TRBJ2-2 and V is TRBV6-2 or TRBV6-3, with 10 bases identical to TRBD2. This CDR3 region has 17 residues. J gave up 6 bases and V 0 bases, and 7 bases lay outside the gene matches. Germline CDR1 and CDR2: MNHEY and SVGEGT. The CDR3: CASSYSGLAGEAGELFF. Here the CDR3 DNA reads TGTGCCAGCAGTTACTCGGGGCTAGCGGGAGAGGCCGGGGAGCTGTTTTTT.

The chain carries TRBV11-1 and TRBJ2-7; perhaps TRBD2 as D (5 bases). Germline V gene data show CDR1 as SGHAT and CDR2 as FQDESV (reference sequence). The V end lost 5 bases, the J end lost 3 bases, and 11 bases lay between the germline ends. The CDR3 spans 13 residues. The CDR3 reads CASSPGLNYEQYF. CDR3 in DNA: TGTGCCAGCAGCCCTGGACTGAACTACGAGCAGTACTTC.

This CDR3 is CASSYLRNSYNSPLHF. For the CDR3, the DNA is TGTGCCAGCAGCTATTTGCGTAACTCCTATAATTCACCCCTCCACTTT. The chain employs TRBV4-2 and TRBJ1-6, with no clear D. The ends were cut back, 5 bases at V and 0 bases at J, with 11 bases in the middle. Germline V lookup: CDR1 LGHNA, CDR2 YNFKEQ. The CDR3 sequence is 16 residues long.

This chain uses TRBV29-1 with TRBJ1-1, with 7 bases matching TRBD1. V shed 6 bases and J 8 bases; nucleotides not matched to a gene: 3. This CDR3 is built from 10 residues. Per the germline V gene, CDR1 is SQVTM and CDR2 is ANQGSEA. The CDR3 region has the DNA TGCAGCGTCTGGGACAGAGAAGCTTTCTTT. This gives the protein CSVWDREAFF.

Only a few counts were recorded for this clone. The rearrangement joins TRBV7-2 to TRBJ2-2; the match to TRBD2 covers 10 bases. Germline CDR1 SGHTA, CDR2 FQGNSA. V shed 6 bases and J 6 bases; nucleotides not matched to a gene: 7. CDR3 length: 15 residues. The CDR3 is CASRPPSGGAGELFF. CDR3 coding DNA: TGTGCCAGCAGGCCACCTAGCGGGGGAGCCGGGGAGCTGTTTTTT.

The V call is TRBV4-2, the J call TRBJ2-7; the match to TRBD2 covers 8 bases. Germline trimming cut 1 base from V and 0 bases from J; bases unmatched to any gene: 5. CDR3 length: 16 residues. The germline gives CDR1 LGHNA, CDR2 YNFKEQ. CDR3 DNA sequence: TGTGCCAGCAGCCAAGCTCTAGCGGGCCCCTCCTACGAGCAGTACTTC. This encodes CASSQALAGPSYEQYF.

The chain joins TRBV28 to TRBJ2-7, with no clear D. This CDR3 contains 14 residues. V lost 2 bases to trimming and J lost 0 bases, with 8 bases between them. Germline values: CDR1 MDHEN, CDR2 SYDVKM. This chain's CDR3 is CASSLEWSSYEQYF. CDR3 bases: TGTGCCAGCAGTTTAGAATGGAGCTCCTACGAGCAGTACTTC.

The chain carries TRBV15 and TRBJ1-1; 10 bases match TRBD1. V lost 7 bases and J lost 6; bases outside the gene matches: 8. The CDR3 totals 14 residues. The germline V gene has CDR1 LNHNV and CDR2 YYDKDF (reference sequence). CDR3 loop: CATTLDRGLAEAFF. As DNA, the CDR3 is TGTGCCACCACCTTAGACAGGGGGCTCGCTGAAGCTTTCTTT.

This chain connects TRBV19 to TRBJ1-5, with TRBD1 matching over 8 bases. Germline CDR1 LNHDA, CDR2 SQIVND (reference sequence). The CDR3 is 16 residues long. Losses at the gene ends were 3 bases for V and 4 bases for J; bases not matched to a gene: 8. DNA for the CDR3: TGTGCCAGTAGTATTCGGACAGGGCTGTTAAATCAGCCCCAGCATTTT. This encodes CASSIRTGLLNQPQHF. The whole variable domain, remainder taken from reference TRBV19 and TRBJ1-5, is DGGITQSPKYLFRKEGQNVTLSCEQNLNHDAMYWYRQDPGQGLRLIYYSQIVNDFQKGDIAEGYSVSREKKESFPLTVTSAQKNPTAFYLCASSIRTGLLNQPQHFGDGTRLSIL.

The J gene is TRBJ1-1, the V gene TRBV6-5; TRBD1 agrees at 9 bases. The CDR3 covers 14 residues. V trimming: 4 bases; J trimming: 4 bases; junction bases outside the gene matches: 4. The germline V gene has CDR1 MNHEY and CDR2 SVGAGI. The CDR3 region is CASSWDRVGTEAFF. CDR3 DNA: TGTGCCAGCAGTTGGGACAGGGTGGGCACTGAAGCTTTCTTT.

This clone appeared a single time. The V and J genes are TRBV13 and TRBJ2-6, with 10 bases fitting TRBD1. CDR1 is PRHDT and CDR2 is FYEKMQ in the germline V gene (reference sequence). The V and J ends lost 4 bases and 0 bases, in that order; junction bases with no gene match: 3. CDR3 length equals 17 residues. As DNA, the CDR3 is TGTGCCAGCAGCTCGACAGGGGGCCACTCTGGGGCCAACGTCCTGACTTTC. The encoded protein is CASSSTGGHSGANVLTF.

This chain joins TRBV30 and TRBJ2-7; TRBD2 is a possible D gene (6 bases). Germline CDR1 is GTSNPN and CDR2 is SVGIG (reference sequence). The CDR3 sequence is 12 residues long. CDR3 DNA: TGTGCGGGAGGAGGGAGCGGATACGAGCAGTACTTC. Residues: CAGGGSGYEQYF.

The table lists this clone with a count of one. The chain joins TRBV7-2 to TRBJ2-3; 7 bases match TRBD2. The CDR3 has 16 amino acids. Germline CDR1 is SGHTA and CDR2 is FQGNSA. J lost 4 bases, V lost 4 bases, and 11 bases had no gene match. This chain's CDR3 is CASSSSGGGGSDTQYF. CDR3 nucleotides: TGTGCCAGCAGCTCGTCGGGCGGGGGAGGGTCAGATACGCAGTATTTT.

CDR3 nucleotides: TGTGCCAGCTACCGGGTGAACACCTACGAGCAGTACTTC. It encodes CASYRVNTYEQYF. This chain connects TRBV28 to TRBJ2-7, with D unresolved. V shed 8 bases and J shed 2 bases, with 13 bases lying between them. The germline CDR1 and CDR2 sequences are MDHEN and SYDVKM. CDR3 length: 13 amino acids.

This clone was counted a single time. V is TRBV11-2 and J is TRBJ1-1; tentative D call: TRBD1 (6 bases). Per the germline V gene, CDR1 is SGHAT and CDR2 is FQNNGV. V shed 1 base and J shed 5 bases, with 20 bases lying between them. This CDR3 comprises 17 residues. The CDR3 nucleotides are TGTGCCAGCAGCTTAGGTGGGCAGGGGAAGGGGAATACTGAAGCTTTCTTT. Amino acids: CASSLGGQGKGNTEAFF.

V and J are TRBV6-2 or TRBV6-3 and TRBJ1-6; 9 bases map to TRBD1. The V gene end was trimmed by 5 bases and the J gene end by 7 bases; junction bases not matched to a gene: 9. This CDR3 has 16 residues. Germline V gene sequence: CDR1 MNHEY, CDR2 SVGEGT. CDR3 nucleotide sequence: TGTGCCAGCAGTCGGACAGGGGCGGAGTTGAATTCACCCCTCCACTTT. Its translation: CASSRTGAELNSPLHF.

This clone was counted once. The chain carries TRBV10-3 and TRBJ1-3, with TRBD1 matching 8 bases. CDR3 length equals 15 residues. V was pared by 8 bases and J by 2 bases, with 8 bases of the junction left unmatched. CDR1 is ENHRY and CDR2 is SYGVKD in the germline V gene. CDR3 bases: TGTGCCATCCGAAGCTACAGGGGGGCTGGAAACACCATATATTTT. Its translation: CAIRSYRGAGNTIYF.

This clone is a singleton in its sample. The CDR3 DNA follows: TGTGCCAGCAGCTTAGTAAGCTACACCGGGGAGCTGTTTTTT. It yields the protein CASSLVSYTGELFF. This chain connects TRBV11-1 to TRBJ2-2; D is undetermined. The ends were cut back, 1 base at V and 3 bases at J, with 6 bases in the middle. This CDR3 is built from 14 residues. Germline loops: CDR1 SGHAT, CDR2 FQDESV (reference sequence).

The chain is built from TRBV6-2 or TRBV6-3 and TRBJ2-7, with 9 bases identical to TRBD1. The ends lost 6 bases at V and 1 base at J; junction bases unmatched: 7. CDR3 length equals 15 residues. CDR1 is MNHEY and CDR2 is SVGEGT in the germline V gene. CDR3 region: CASSLGGTGSYEQYF. The CDR3 nucleotides read TGTGCCAGCAGCCTCGGCGGGACAGGGTCCTACGAGCAGTACTTC.

This clone has a handful of counts. The same CDR3 also results from other DNA sequences found in this sample. This sequence joins TRBV4-3 and TRBJ2-7, with TRBD1 matching 12 bases. The CDR3 has 15 amino acids. Germline-derived CDR1 and CDR2 are LGHNA and YSLEER. The V gene end was trimmed by 4 bases and the J gene end by 4 bases; junction bases not matched to a gene: 5. CDR3 in DNA: TGCGCCAGCAGCCGAGGGACAGGGGGCTCATACGAGCAGTACTTC. Amino acids: CASSRGTGGSYEQYF.

J is TRBJ2-2 and V is TRBV7-9, with 11 bases aligning to TRBD2. Looked up from germline, CDR1 is SEHNR and CDR2 is FQNEAQ (reference sequence). The CDR3 length is 16 residues. Trimming took 10 bases from V and 3 from J; bases not matched to a gene: 10. The CDR3 loop reads CATPVSGGAHTGELFF. CDR3 nucleotides: TGTGCCACTCCAGTTAGCGGGGGGGCTCACACCGGGGAGCTGTTTTTT.

This rearrangement joins TRBV7-2 to TRBJ1-5; a possible D gene is TRBD1 (6 bases). The CDR3 spans 15 residues. V was trimmed by 0 bases and J by 5 bases, leaving 11 bases between them. CDR1 and CDR2 (germline): SGHTA, FQGNSA. The CDR3 sequence: CASSLAWDTDQPQHF. The CDR3 DNA reads as TGTGCCAGCAGCTTAGCGTGGGACACCGATCAGCCCCAGCATTTT.

V gene TRBV2 combines with J gene TRBJ2-2; 7 bases are shared with TRBD2. The CDR3 loop spans 15 amino acids. Per the germline V gene, CDR1 is SNHLY and CDR2 is FYNNEI. Trimming cost V 4 bases and J 6 bases; bases outside gene matches: 8. The CDR3 DNA follows: TGTGCCAGCAGTGTGCCAGCGGGATTAGCCGGGGAGCTGTTTTTT. Its protein product is CASSVPAGLAGELFF.

The chain links TRBV27 to TRBJ1-2; 7 bases are shared with TRBD1. The CDR3 has 15 residues. CDR1 is MNHEY, CDR2 SMNVEV, per germline (reference sequence). The junction had 5 bases not matched to a gene; V was cut back by 4 bases and J by 0 bases. The chain's CDR3 is CASSSPGQSNYGYTF. In DNA form, the CDR3 reads TGTGCCAGCAGTTCCCCGGGACAGTCTAACTATGGCTACACCTTC.

The chain links TRBV6-5 to TRBJ2-7; 8 nucleotides match TRBD2. The CDR3 runs 15 residues. The V gene end was trimmed by 2 bases and the J gene end by 3 bases; junction bases not matched to a gene: 6. Germline-derived CDR1 and CDR2 are MNHEY and SVGAGI. CDR3 region: CASSYIASGFYEQYF. DNA for the CDR3: TGTGCCAGCAGTTACATTGCTAGCGGGTTCTACGAGCAGTACTTC.

The V and J genes are TRBV18 and TRBJ1-6; 7 bases map to TRBD1. Germline V CDR1 and CDR2: KGHSH, LQKENI. This CDR3 has 13 amino acids. Trimming took 8 bases from V and 7 from J; bases not matched to a gene: 5. The CDR3 loop is CASTRDSNSPLHF. The CDR3 bases are TGTGCCAGCACCCGGGACAGCAATTCACCCCTCCACTTT.

This clone has just a few counts. The genes are TRBV4-3 and TRBJ1-1, with 10 bases aligning to TRBD1. The CDR3 totals 14 residues. Germline V gene sequence: CDR1 LGHNA, CDR2 YSLEER. Trimming at V came to 7 bases and at J to 4 bases, leaving 6 bases not matched to a gene. This CDR3 reads CASTSRDRGTEAFF. The CDR3 region has the DNA TGCGCCAGCACCTCGAGGGACAGGGGCACTGAAGCTTTCTTT.

The rearrangement links TRBV3-1 (or the pseudogene TRBV3-2) to TRBJ1-5; D possibly corresponds to TRBD1 (6 bases). Trimming took 1 base from V and 7 from J, leaving 11 bases between them. CDR1 and CDR2 from the germline V gene are LGHDT and YNNKEL (reference sequence). The length of the CDR3 is 14 residues. The CDR3 coding sequence is TGTGCCAGCAGCCAAGGAGACGACAGGCAGCCCCAGCATTTT. Amino acids: CASSQGDDRQPQHF.

The chain carries TRBV4-1 and TRBJ2-1, with D perhaps TRBD2 (6 bases). V dropped 1 base and J dropped 0 bases, with 10 bases sitting between them. This CDR3 is 16 amino acids long. CDR1 MGHRA and CDR2 YSYEKL come from the germline V gene. For the CDR3, the DNA is TGCGCCAGCAGCCAAGTGGGCGGGGACTCCTACAATGAGCAGTTCTTC. Translation gives CASSQVGGDSYNEQFF.

The CDR3 is CASSSGLGEQYF. The CDR3 DNA follows: TGTGCCAGCAGTTCAGGGTTGGGCGAGCAGTACTTC. J is TRBJ2-7 and V is TRBV12-3 or TRBV12-4; tentative D call: TRBD1 (5 bases). The length of the CDR3 is 12 residues. V was clipped by 4 bases and J by 6 bases, with 10 bases between them.